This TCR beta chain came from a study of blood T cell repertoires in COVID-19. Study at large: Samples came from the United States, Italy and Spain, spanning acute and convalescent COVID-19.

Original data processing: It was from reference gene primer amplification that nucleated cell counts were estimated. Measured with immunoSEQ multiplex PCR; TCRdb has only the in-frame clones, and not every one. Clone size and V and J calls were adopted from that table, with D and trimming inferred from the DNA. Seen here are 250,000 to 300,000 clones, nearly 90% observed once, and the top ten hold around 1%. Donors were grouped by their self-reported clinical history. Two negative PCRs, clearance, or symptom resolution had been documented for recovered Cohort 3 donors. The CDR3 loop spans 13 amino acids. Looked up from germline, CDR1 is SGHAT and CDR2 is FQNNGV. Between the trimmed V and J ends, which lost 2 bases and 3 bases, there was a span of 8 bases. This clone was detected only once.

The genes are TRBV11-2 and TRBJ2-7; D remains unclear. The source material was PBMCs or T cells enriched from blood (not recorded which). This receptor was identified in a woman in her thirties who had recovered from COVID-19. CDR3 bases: TGTGCCAGCAGCTTAAACTTCCTCTACGAGCAGTACTTC. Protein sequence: CASSLNFLYEQYF.